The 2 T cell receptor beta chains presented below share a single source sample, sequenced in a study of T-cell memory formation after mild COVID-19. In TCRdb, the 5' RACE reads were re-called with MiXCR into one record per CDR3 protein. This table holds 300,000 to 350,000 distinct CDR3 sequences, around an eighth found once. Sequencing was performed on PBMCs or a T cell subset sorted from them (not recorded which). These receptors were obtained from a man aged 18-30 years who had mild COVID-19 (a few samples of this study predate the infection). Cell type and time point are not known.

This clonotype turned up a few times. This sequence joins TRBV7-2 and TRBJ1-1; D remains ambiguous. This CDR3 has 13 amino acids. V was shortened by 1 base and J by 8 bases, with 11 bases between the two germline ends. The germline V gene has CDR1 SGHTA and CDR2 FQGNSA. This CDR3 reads CASSLEGLLEAFF. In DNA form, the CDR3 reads TGTGCCAGCAGCTTAGAGGGCCTTTTGGAAGCTTTCTTT.

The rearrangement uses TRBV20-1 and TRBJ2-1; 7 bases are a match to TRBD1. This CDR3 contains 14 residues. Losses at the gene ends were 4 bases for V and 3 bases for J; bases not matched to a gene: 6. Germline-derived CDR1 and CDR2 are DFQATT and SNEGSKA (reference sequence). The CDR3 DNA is TGCAGTGCTACCGACAGGGCGAACTACAATGAGCAGTTCTTC. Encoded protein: CSATDRANYNEQFF.